Presented here are 14 T cell receptor beta chains from one specimen sequenced in a study of control samples from healthy donors and cancer patients. The repertoire was sequenced with immunoSEQ multiplex PCR; TCRdb's copy has only in-frame clones and lacks some. The repertoire holds some 70,000 clones, with 83% as singletons. The sequenced material came from blood. The receptors shown here come from a man aged 60-69 years in good health.

In its sample, this clone was seen once. Because the CDR3's place on the DNA is in doubt, the DNA is left out and the CDR3 is given as listed by TCRdb. J is TRBJ2-2 and V is TRBV3-1 (or the pseudogene TRBV3-2); the DNA was not compared with TRBD2, the D call given in the table. The germline CDR1 and CDR2 sequences are LGHDT and YNNKEL (reference sequence). Counting both end residues, the CDR3 totals 18 amino acids. This CDR3 is CASSHPGLAGRTPGSCFF.

This chain connects TRBV10-3 to TRBJ1-2; possible D gene TRBD1, 5 bases. CDR3 size: 13 residues. Trimming took 6 bases from V and 2 from J, leaving 10 bases between them. The germline V gene has CDR1 ENHRY and CDR2 SYGVKD. CDR3 loop: CAIRGRTNYGYTF. CDR3 coding DNA: TGTGCCATCAGGGGACGGACAAACTATGGCTACACCTTC.

The V and J genes are TRBV2 and TRBJ2-4; 10 bases match TRBD2. Germline trimming cut 4 bases from V and 6 bases from J; bases unmatched to any gene: 0. The CDR3 contains 13 residues. Germline CDR1 and CDR2: SNHLY and FYNNEI. This CDR3 is CASSGLAGNIQYF. The CDR3 DNA reads as TGTGCCAGCAGTGGACTAGCGGGAAACATTCAGTACTTC.

This clone has only a few counts. The chain links TRBV7-3 to TRBJ2-7; D is undetermined. Deletions cut 0 bases from V and 7 bases from J, with 10 bases between. The CDR3 is 13 residues long. Looked up from germline, CDR1 is SGHTA and CDR2 is FQGTGA. CDR3: CASSLTSAAEQYF. The CDR3 DNA reads TGTGCCAGCAGCTTAACGTCGGCGGCGGAGCAGTACTTC.

The chain joins TRBV5-6 to TRBJ1-1; 8 nucleotides agree with TRBD1. Germline CDR1 is SGHDT and CDR2 is YYEEEE. J gave up 0 bases and V 1 base, and 5 bases lay outside the gene matches. The CDR3 is 16 amino acids. The CDR3 nucleotides are TGTGCCAGCAGCTTGTCGTGGGGACAGGTGAACACTGAAGCTTTCTTT. Residues: CASSLSWGQVNTEAFF.

This chain connects TRBV28 to TRBJ1-5; D not resolved. Germline CDR1 and CDR2: MDHEN and SYDVKM. The germline V and J ends were trimmed by 8 bases and 3 bases, with 20 bases remaining between them. The CDR3 covers 16 residues. Written as DNA, the CDR3 is TGTGCCAGCGACCCCGGCAGGATAGCTACCAATCAGCCCCAGCATTTT. This gives the protein CASDPGRIATNQPQHF.

J is TRBJ2-1 and V is TRBV28; D is unresolved. CDR1 MDHEN and CDR2 SYDVKM come from the germline V gene. The CDR3 has 15 amino acids. Between the trimmed V and J ends, which lost 5 bases and 0 bases, there was a span of 11 bases. CDR3 coding DNA: TGTGCCAGCAGTGGTTTATGGAGCTCCTACAATGAGCAGTTCTTC. It encodes CASSGLWSSYNEQFF.

Comments on this clone: At one of its ends the junction is not consistent with the germline gene, which may arise from a read error. This chain joins TRBV24-1 and TRBJ2-7, with a possible D match to TRBD1 (5 bases). Per the germline V gene, CDR1 is KGHDR and CDR2 is SFDVKD. There are 15 residues in the CDR3. The chain's CDR3 is CATSDWKGNSNEQYF. CDR3 nucleotides: TGTGCCACCAGTGATTGGAAGGGGAACTCCAACGAGCAGTACTTC.

This clone counts as medium-sized. The chain couples TRBV24-1 to TRBJ2-7; no clear D gene. The CDR3 totals 13 residues. Germline loops: CDR1 KGHDR, CDR2 SFDVKD. The V end was cut by 4 bases, the J end by 5 bases, with 11 bases between. CDR3 bases: TGTGCCACCAGTGACCCAGTTCGTAACGAGCAGTACTTC. It encodes CATSDPVRNEQYF.

This chain links TRBV5-6 with TRBJ1-1, with D perhaps matching TRBD1 (5 bases). V lost 5 bases and J 1 base, leaving 15 bases between the germline ends. CDR3 size: 15 residues. CDR1 and CDR2 from the germline V gene are SGHDT and YYEEEE. The CDR3 region has the DNA TGTGCCAGCAGAGGGACGGACGGGGCGAACACTGAAGCTTTCTTT. Its translation is CASRGTDGANTEAFF.

This chain links TRBV7-2 with TRBJ2-7; D is unclear. Germline V lookup: CDR1 SGHTA, CDR2 FQGNSA. This CDR3 has 16 residues. V was trimmed by 0 bases and J by 0 bases, leaving 12 bases between them. CDR3 sequence reads: CASSLAHGQISYEQYF. CDR3 in DNA: TGTGCCAGCAGCTTAGCGCATGGGCAAATCTCCTACGAGCAGTACTTC.

CDR3 sequence reads: CASSSLTSDSGEQFF. In DNA, the CDR3 is TGTGCCAGCAGCTCGCTGACTAGCGATTCCGGTGAGCAGTTCTTC. The chain combines TRBV5-6 with TRBJ2-1; 8 bases fit TRBD2. Germline CDR1 is SGHDT and CDR2 is YYEEEE. With V trimmed by 3 bases and J by 9 bases, 11 bases remained unmatched. This CDR3 comprises 15 residues.

This chain connects TRBV4-1 to TRBJ2-1; TRBD2 aligns across 8 bases. Germline-derived CDR1 and CDR2 are MGHRA and YSYEKL. V shed 0 bases, J shed 9 bases, and the junction held 10 bases outside the gene matches. There are 16 residues in the CDR3. CDR3 nucleotides: TGCGCCAGCAGCCAAGAATCGGCTAGCGGGTATGTTGAGCAGTTCTTC. Protein product: CASSQESASGYVEQFF.

The chain couples TRBV9 to TRBJ2-7; TRBD2 aligns across 7 bases. This CDR3 region has 14 residues. Germline assignment: CDR1 SGDLS and CDR2 YYNGEE. Trimming cost V 4 bases and J 2 bases; bases outside gene matches: 6. CDR3 protein: CASSSTSVAYEQYF. CDR3 sequence (DNA): TGTGCCAGCAGCTCAACTAGCGTCGCCTACGAGCAGTACTTC.